The clone carrying this TCR beta chain was counted only a few times. No antigen is known for it. These data come from a study of early T cells in non-severe SARS-CoV-2 infection. The overall study: Chains were not paired, and sequencing was done on bulk RNA from unsorted whole blood.

In germline, CDR1 is ENHRY, CDR2 SYGVKD. The CDR3 runs to 14 residues. V gave up 6 bases and J gave up 6 bases; unmatched junction bases: 6. Attached unique molecular identifiers marked individual cDNA molecules. TCRdb itself ran the 5' RACE reads through MiXCR, one entry per CDR3 protein. Of tens of thousands of distinct CDR3 sequences detected, about 10% appear once; the ten largest clones hold about 12%. Study-level findings and limits: There was a bias toward anti-spike CD8 responses in VDJdb matching, which missed private and CD4 specificities.

The chain has TRBV10-3 and TRBJ2-3, with 10 bases matching TRBD2. What was sequenced was whole blood. This TCR came from an adult who was a healthcare worker with PCR-confirmed SARS-CoV-2 infection or an uninfected control (not recorded which). This CDR3 is CAIRASGGGDTQYF. CDR3 coding DNA: TGTGCCATCAGGGCTAGCGGGGGAGGGGATACGCAGTATTTT.